This TCR beta chain was documented in a study of cytomegalovirus exposure and HLA in healthy donors. Study-level results: Clusters of TCRs from the first cohort tended to co-occur in the roughly 120 validation repertoires (as a later analysis found).

The CDR3 is 13 amino acids. CDR1 and CDR2 (germline): SGDLS, YYNGEE. V was clipped by 3 bases and J by 9 bases; unmatched bases: 8. On this clone: Its specificity is unknown.

TCRdb's copy holds only in-frame clones and misses some; the assay was immunoSEQ multiplex PCR. The sample lists roughly 120,000 clones, approximately 91% occurring once. Sequencing input: PBMCs. V and J are TRBV9 and TRBJ2-5; 7 bases are a match to TRBD1. The sequence was collected from a woman under 30 in good health and CMV-seronegative. The CDR3 DNA follows: TGTGCCAGCAGCGCCGGGACAGCTTCGGCCCAGTACTTC. Translating gives CASSAGTASAQYF.